The clone carrying this TCR beta chain was observed a few times. Each CDR3 protein gets one entry after TCRdb re-called the reads with MiXCR. Among 13,000 or so distinct CDR3 sequences listed, approximately 20% were seen once. The CDR3 is 15 residues long. The V segment lost 3 bases and the J segment 4 bases; nucleotides outside the gene matches: 5. Germline V CDR1 and CDR2: KGHDR, SFDVKD. These data are taken from a study of liver allograft versus peripheral blood T cells. Study-level background: Hepatic allograft T cell receptor repertoires were evaluated relative to those present in recipients' peripheral blood.

The sequence was obtained from a human patient who had a liver transplant. Some T cells here may be from the graft donor. The rearrangement uses TRBV24-1 and TRBJ1-5, with TRBD1 identical over 7 bases. This CDR3 reads CATSDGSTGNQPQHF. For the CDR3, the DNA is TGTGCCACCAGTGATGGTTCGACAGGGAATCAGCCCCAGCATTTT.